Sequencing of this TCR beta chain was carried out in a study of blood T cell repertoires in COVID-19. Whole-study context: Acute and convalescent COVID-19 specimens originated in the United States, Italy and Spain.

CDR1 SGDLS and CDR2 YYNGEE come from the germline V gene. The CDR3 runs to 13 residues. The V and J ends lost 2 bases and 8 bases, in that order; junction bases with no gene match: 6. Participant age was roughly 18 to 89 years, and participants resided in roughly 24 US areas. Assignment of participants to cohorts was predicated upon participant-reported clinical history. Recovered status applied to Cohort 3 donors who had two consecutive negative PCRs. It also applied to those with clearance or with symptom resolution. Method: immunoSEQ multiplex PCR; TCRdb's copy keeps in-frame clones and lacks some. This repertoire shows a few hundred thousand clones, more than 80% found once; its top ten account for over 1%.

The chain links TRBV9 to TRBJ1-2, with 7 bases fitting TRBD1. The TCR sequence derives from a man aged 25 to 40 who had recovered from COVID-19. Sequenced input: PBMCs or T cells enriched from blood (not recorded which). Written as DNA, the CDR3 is TGTGCCAGCAGCGTCACAGGGGTTGAGGGCTACACCTTC. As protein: CASSVTGVEGYTF.